This TCR beta chain originates from a study of blood T cell repertoires in COVID-19. Study-wide context: Sources were T cells, B-cell-depleted T cells, or PBMCs; the material itself was cDNA or gDNA.

Enrolment of Seattle patients took place during active infection, and they were followed longitudinally. Germline CDR1 reads KGHDR; CDR2 reads SFDVKD. The CDR3 totals 16 residues. Germline trimming cut 4 bases from V and 6 bases from J; bases unmatched to any gene: 11. In the original analysis: Reference gene primer amplification gave nucleated cell count estimates. The data were produced by immunoSEQ multiplex PCR, yet TCRdb's version contains in-frame clones alone and is incomplete. The V and J calls and clone size are taken from that table; D and trimming were inferred from the DNA. The repertoire holds roughly 350,000 clones, around 87% seen once, with over 9.5% in the top ten.

The sequence was collected from a woman aged 25 to 39 with COVID-19, enrolled during active disease. V gene TRBV24-1 combines with J gene TRBJ2-7; 10 nucleotides agree with TRBD2. The sample was peripheral blood. The CDR3 loop reads CATSDTRTSGNGEQYF. Written as DNA, the CDR3 is TGTGCCACCAGTGACACTAGGACTAGCGGCAACGGCGAGCAGTACTTC.